Listed below are T cell receptor beta chains from one sample, sequenced in a study of blood T cell repertoires in COVID-19. Assay used: immunoSEQ multiplex PCR; TCRdb lists only in-frame clones, some missing. The sample shows about 180,000 clones, about 83% of them seen only once. Sequencing was done on a sample of peripheral blood. All receptors come from a human donor in a cohort sampled during active COVID-19. The CDR3 runs from the conserved cysteine through the conserved F or W. Each record gives: V gene, clone size, D gene, J gene, CDR3 DNA, CDR3 protein. A D gene is named only where the DNA matches it firmly. Only part of the rows carry a size: once, few, many, or a class if the clone is expanded.

v_gene: TRBV5-5; abundance: once; d_gene: TRBD1; j_gene: TRBJ2-1; CDR3nt: TGTGCCAGCAGCTTTGGAGTGGGGCTCGGGACAGGGAACAATGAGCAGTTCTTC; CDR3aa: CASSFGVGLGTGNNEQFF
v_gene: TRBV6-5; abundance: -; d_gene: -; j_gene: TRBJ2-1; CDR3nt: TGTGCCAGCAGTTACGTGGCGGGGTACAATGAGCAGTTCTTC; CDR3aa: CASSYVAGYNEQFF
v_gene: TRBV3-1/TRBV3-2; abundance: -; d_gene: -; j_gene: TRBJ2-7; CDR3nt: TGTGCCAGCAACCCGGGACTCAGCTCCTACGAGCAGTACTTC; CDR3aa: CASNPGLSSYEQYF
v_gene: TRBV6-5; abundance: -; d_gene: TRBD1; j_gene: TRBJ1-5; CDR3nt: TGTGCCAGCAGGCCCCCGGGACAGGGACCTCAGCCCCAGCATTTT; CDR3aa: CASRPPGQGPQPQHF
v_gene: TRBV4-3; abundance: -; d_gene: -; j_gene: TRBJ2-3; CDR3nt: TGCGCCAGCAGCCAAGTGGTAGGGGCCCCTTTGGGCACAGATACGCAGTATTTT; CDR3aa: CASSQVVGAPLGTDTQYF
v_gene: TRBV11-3; abundance: -; d_gene: -; j_gene: TRBJ1-1; CDR3nt: TGTGCCAGCAGCTTAAGAGGGAACACTGAAGCTTTCTTT; CDR3aa: CASSLRGNTEAFF
v_gene: TRBV9; abundance: few; d_gene: -; j_gene: TRBJ2-3; CDR3nt: TGTGCCAGCAGCGGGCAGGGGTGGCAGGACACAGATACGCAGTATTTT; CDR3aa: CASSGQGWQDTDTQYF
v_gene: TRBV7-2; abundance: -; d_gene: TRBD1; j_gene: TRBJ2-7; CDR3nt: TGTGCCAGCAGCTTAGGGACAGGGGGCTCCTACGAGCAGTACTTC; CDR3aa: CASSLGTGGSYEQYF
v_gene: TRBV24-1; abundance: -; d_gene: TRBD1; j_gene: TRBJ2-2; CDR3nt: TGTGCCACCAGTGATTTTCCCGGGACAGATGTCGGGGAGCTGTTTTTT; CDR3aa: CATSDFPGTDVGELFF
v_gene: TRBV7-3; abundance: -; d_gene: TRBD1; j_gene: TRBJ2-5; CDR3nt: TGTGCCAGCAGCGCGGGACAGGGGGCAGGGGAGACCCAGTACTTC; CDR3aa: CASSAGQGAGETQYF
v_gene: TRBV3-1/TRBV3-2; abundance: -; d_gene: TRBD2; j_gene: TRBJ2-1; CDR3nt: TGTGCCAGCAGCCGCACCGGGACTAGCGGGAGGTTTCCTGAGCAGTTCTTC; CDR3aa: CASSRTGTSGRFPEQFF
v_gene: TRBV3-1/TRBV3-2; abundance: -; d_gene: TRBD2; j_gene: TRBJ2-7; CDR3nt: TGTGCCAGCAGCCGAGCCGGACTAGCGGGGGGGCCCGGGGAGCAGTACTTC; CDR3aa: CASSRAGLAGGPGEQYF
v_gene: TRBV19; abundance: -; d_gene: -; j_gene: TRBJ1-4; CDR3nt: TGTGCCAGTAGAGGGGTGGCTAATGAAAAACTGTTTTTT; CDR3aa: CASRGVANEKLFF
v_gene: TRBV6-5; abundance: -; d_gene: TRBD2; j_gene: TRBJ2-3; CDR3nt: TGTGCCAGCAGGCGGACTAGCGGGCGAGATACGCAGTATTTT; CDR3aa: CASRRTSGRDTQYF
v_gene: TRBV5-1; abundance: -; d_gene: -; j_gene: TRBJ2-2; CDR3nt: TGCGCCAGCAGCCCCGGGGGGCCCCCCGGGGAGCTGTTTTTT; CDR3aa: CASSPGGPPGELFF
v_gene: TRBV25-1; abundance: -; d_gene: TRBD1; j_gene: TRBJ1-2; CDR3nt: TGTGCCAGCAGCGCGGGACAGGGGCTTGGCTACACCTTC; CDR3aa: CASSAGQGLGYTF
v_gene: TRBV6-5; abundance: -; d_gene: TRBD1; j_gene: TRBJ1-2; CDR3nt: TGTGCCAGCAGCCGAACAGGGGCCTATGGCTACACCTTC; CDR3aa: CASSRTGAYGYTF
v_gene: TRBV12-5; abundance: -; d_gene: TRBD1; j_gene: TRBJ2-5; CDR3nt: TGTGCTAGTGGTTTGCTCACAGGGGAAGAGACCCAGTACTTC; CDR3aa: CASGLLTGEETQYF
v_gene: TRBV24-1; abundance: once; d_gene: TRBD2; j_gene: TRBJ2-3; CDR3nt: TGTGCCACTAGTGCCCCTAGCGGGACCCTAAGCACAGATACGCAGTATTTT; CDR3aa: CATSAPSGTLSTDTQYF
v_gene: TRBV6-6; abundance: -; d_gene: TRBD2; j_gene: TRBJ2-5; CDR3nt: TGTGCCAGCAGCCGCGGGGGGGGCCAAGAGACCCAGTACTTC; CDR3aa: CASSRGGGQETQYF
v_gene: TRBV5-1; abundance: -; d_gene: -; j_gene: TRBJ2-1; CDR3nt: TGCGCCAGCAGCCGAACACAGGGTGGTCGCTTTACATCGGGTAGCAATGAGCAGTTCTTC; CDR3aa: CASSRTQGGRFTSGSNEQFF
v_gene: TRBV7-3; abundance: once; d_gene: TRBD2; j_gene: TRBJ2-7; CDR3nt: TGTGCCAGCAGCTTAACTAGCGGGACTTACGAGCAGTACTTC; CDR3aa: CASSLTSGTYEQYF
v_gene: TRBV9; abundance: -; d_gene: TRBD2; j_gene: TRBJ2-1; CDR3nt: TGTGCCAGCAGCGCAGACCCCCCCGGGACTAGCGAGGGTAGGAATGAGCAGTTCTTC; CDR3aa: CASSADPPGTSEGRNEQFF
v_gene: TRBV7-8; abundance: -; d_gene: TRBD1; j_gene: TRBJ1-5; CDR3nt: TGTGCCAGCAGCCCAGGACAGGGAAATCAGCCCCAGCATTTT; CDR3aa: CASSPGQGNQPQHF
v_gene: TRBV27; abundance: -; d_gene: -; j_gene: TRBJ2-3; CDR3nt: TGTGCCAGCAGTTTTTACCTAGCAGCCACAGATACGCAGTATTTT; CDR3aa: CASSFYLAATDTQYF
v_gene: TRBV6-2/TRBV6-3; abundance: -; d_gene: -; j_gene: TRBJ1-2; CDR3nt: TGTGCCAGCAGCCCCGTGGAGAACCGAGGCTATGGCTACACCTTC; CDR3aa: CASSPVENRGYGYTF
v_gene: TRBV6-5; abundance: -; d_gene: -; j_gene: TRBJ1-2; CDR3nt: TGTGCCAGCAGTCCCCACAGTTTTGGTGGCTACACCTTC; CDR3aa: CASSPHSFGGYTF